The T cell receptor beta chain under discussion was sequenced for a study of T-cell memory formation after mild COVID-19. Germline V gene lookup returns CDR1 LNHNV and CDR2 YYDKDF (reference sequence). The CDR3 has 13 residues. Between the trimmed V and J ends, which lost 0 bases and 10 bases, there was a span of 12 bases. TCRdb used MiXCR to reprocess the 5' RACE reads, holding one entry per CDR3 protein. The table shows 300,000 to 350,000 distinct CDR3 sequences, with roughly a fifth occurring only once. The TCR was taken from a man aged 18-30 years who had mild COVID-19 (a few samples of this study predate the infection). Cell type and time point are not known. Material for sequencing was PBMCs or a T cell subset sorted from them (not recorded which). The chain carries TRBV15 and TRBJ1-2; no firm D call. CDR3 nucleotides: TGTGCCACCAGCAGAGATCTAGGAGCTGACTACACCTTC. Amino acid sequence: CATSRDLGADYTF.